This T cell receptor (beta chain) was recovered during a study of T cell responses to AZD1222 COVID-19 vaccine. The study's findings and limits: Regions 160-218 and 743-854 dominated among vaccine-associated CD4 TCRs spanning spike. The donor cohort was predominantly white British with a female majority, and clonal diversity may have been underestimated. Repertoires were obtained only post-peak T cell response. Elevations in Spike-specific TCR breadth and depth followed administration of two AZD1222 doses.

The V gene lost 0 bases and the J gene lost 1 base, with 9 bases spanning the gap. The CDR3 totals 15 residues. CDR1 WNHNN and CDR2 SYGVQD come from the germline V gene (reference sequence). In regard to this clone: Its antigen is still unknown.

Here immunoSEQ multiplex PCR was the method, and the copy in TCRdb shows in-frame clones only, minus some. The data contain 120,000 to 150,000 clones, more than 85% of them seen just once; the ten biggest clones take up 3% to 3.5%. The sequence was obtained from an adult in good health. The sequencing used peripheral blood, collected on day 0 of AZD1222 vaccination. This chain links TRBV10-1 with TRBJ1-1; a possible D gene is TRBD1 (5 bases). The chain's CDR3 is CASSESGRANTEAFF. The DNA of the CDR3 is TGCGCCAGCAGTGAGTCTGGCAGGGCGAACACTGAAGCTTTCTTT.